These 14 T cell receptor beta chains came from one sample sequenced in a study of CD8 T cells in Susac syndrome. Roughly 0.5 to 1 ug RNA was reverse transcribed with random hexamers. TCRdb ran MiXCR on the immunoSEQ multiplex PCR reads and lists one entry per CDR3 protein. The sample consists of about 18,000 distinct CDR3 sequences, approximately 95% of them appearing once. Material: CD8+ T cells from PBMCs. The receptors shown here come from a human donor in good health.

The rearrangement uses TRBV19 and TRBJ1-5; D gene uncertain. Between the trimmed V and J ends, which lost 9 bases and 3 bases, there was a span of 12 bases. Per germline, CDR1 LNHDA and CDR2 SQIVND (reference sequence). This CDR3 has 13 amino acids. The CDR3 nucleotides are TGTGCCAGCGAGCAGGAGAACAATCAGCCCCAGCATTTT. Translation gives CASEQENNQPQHF.

V usage is TRBV4-3 and J usage is TRBJ1-1; 7 nucleotides agree with TRBD1. The germline CDR1 and CDR2 sequences are LGHNA and YSLEER. The CDR3 loop spans 16 amino acids. V was pared by 0 bases and J by 2 bases, with 6 bases of the junction left unmatched. The CDR3 DNA reads TGCGCCAGCAGCCAAGATCGGGACAGCTTCAACACTGAAGCTTTCTTT. It specifies CASSQDRDSFNTEAFF.

This chain links TRBV30 with TRBJ1-2; 9 positions agree with TRBD1. In germline, CDR1 is GTSNPN, CDR2 SVGIG (reference sequence). This CDR3 has 14 amino acids. Trimming took 3 bases from V and 8 from J; bases not matched to a gene: 10. DNA for the CDR3: TGTGCCTGGAGCGTTTCTTGGACAGGGGACGGCTACACCTTC. It is translated as CAWSVSWTGDGYTF.

The chain combines TRBV7-2 with TRBJ1-2; D remains ambiguous. Germline V gives CDR1 SGHTA, CDR2 FQGNSA. Trimming cost V 9 bases and J 6 bases, with 35 bases left between them. The CDR3 sequence is 19 residues long. DNA for the CDR3: TGTGCCAGTCCCCCCAATTGGGCGGCTCCAAAGTCTCCAAAGGATGGCTACACCTTC. Its protein product is CASPPNWAAPKSPKDGYTF.

The table lists this clonotype with a count of one. This rearrangement joins TRBV14 to TRBJ1-2; D is ambiguous. Germline V gene lookup returns CDR1 SGHDN and CDR2 FVKESK. The CDR3 runs to 15 residues. With 1 base removed from V and 7 bases from J, the gap between germline ends came to 16 bases. The CDR3 reads CASSQGWNVGGGYTF. The CDR3 DNA reads as TGTGCCAGCAGCCAAGGTTGGAATGTGGGCGGTGGCTACACCTTC.

This sequence joins TRBV28 and TRBJ2-2, with TRBD2 matching 12 bases. J lost 4 bases, V lost 7 bases, and 10 bases had no gene match. The CDR3 runs to 17 residues. Germline V gene lookup returns CDR1 MDHEN and CDR2 SYDVKM. The CDR3 spells CASTPLQTSGSTGELFF. The CDR3 DNA is TGTGCCAGCACTCCCCTACAGACTAGCGGGAGCACCGGGGAGCTGTTTTTT.

The gene calls are TRBV5-1 and TRBJ2-3, with TRBD1 as a possible D gene (6 bases). CDR1 SGHRS and CDR2 YFSETQ come from the germline V gene. The CDR3 runs 16 residues. Between the trimmed V and J ends, which lost 2 bases and 1 base, there was a span of 14 bases. The CDR3 DNA follows: TGCGCCAGCAGCTTTTTTGGGGGCGAAGGCACAGATACGCAGTATTTT. Translated: CASSFFGGEGTDTQYF.

This clonotype was observed a single time. V usage is TRBV5-1 and J usage is TRBJ2-1; 7 bases agree with TRBD2. Germline V gene data show CDR1 as SGHRS and CDR2 as YFSETQ. The CDR3 is 13 amino acids. J lost 8 bases, V lost 3 bases, and 5 bases had no gene match. CDR3 nucleotides: TGCGCCAGCAGCTCAGTACGGGGGGATGAGCAGTTCTTC. Its translation: CASSSVRGDEQFF.

This clonotype showed up just once. The V and J genes are TRBV27 and TRBJ2-1; D gene ambiguous. This CDR3 has 14 residues. The V end lost 4 bases, the J end lost 0 bases, and 7 bases lay between the germline ends. Germline values: CDR1 MNHEY, CDR2 SMNVEV (reference sequence). The CDR3, as DNA: TGTGCCAGCAGTTCCTCGAGCTCCTACAATGAGCAGTTCTTC. This sequence encodes CASSSSSSYNEQFF.

This clonotype was counted a single time. This rearrangement joins TRBV5-1 to TRBJ1-2; no clear D gene. The germline CDR1 and CDR2 sequences are SGHRS and YFSETQ. The CDR3 is made up of 14 amino acids. The germline V and J ends were trimmed by 0 bases and 5 bases, with 11 bases remaining between them. CDR3: CASSLDGRKYGYTF. The CDR3 bases are TGCGCCAGCAGCTTGGACGGGCGAAAATATGGCTACACCTTC.

The chain combines TRBV28 with TRBJ2-7; TRBD2 is a possible D gene (6 bases). CDR1 MDHEN and CDR2 SYDVKM come from the germline V gene. This CDR3 contains 16 residues. Trimming removed 1 base from V and 0 bases from J, with 13 bases in between. CDR3 amino acids: CASSLSQGGSSYEQYV. CDR3 sequence (DNA): TGTGCCAGCAGTTTATCTCAGGGAGGTAGCTCCTACGAGCAGTACGTC.

This chain joins TRBV7-6 and TRBJ2-1; unclear D gene. Germline V gives CDR1 SGHVS, CDR2 FNYEAQ. CDR3 length: 17 residues. The ends were cut back, 2 bases at V and 0 bases at J, with 14 bases in the middle. The DNA of the CDR3 is TGTGCCAGCAGCTTACGGTCCGTCCGGGCCTCCTACAATGAGCAGTTCTTC. The encoded protein is CASSLRSVRASYNEQFF.

This chain uses TRBV5-5 with TRBJ2-7; 9 bases align to TRBD1. The CDR3 loop spans 14 amino acids. J lost 4 bases, V lost 3 bases, and 5 bases had no gene match. Germline CDR1 SGHKS, CDR2 YYEKEE (reference sequence). CDR3 protein: CASSYMGQGYEQYF. Written as DNA, the CDR3 is TGTGCCAGCAGCTATATGGGACAGGGTTACGAGCAGTACTTC.

The chain links TRBV19 to TRBJ2-3; 7 nucleotides agree with TRBD2. V lost 5 bases, J lost 2 bases, and 7 bases stayed unmatched. Per the germline V gene, CDR1 is LNHDA and CDR2 is SQIVND (reference sequence). This CDR3 contains 15 residues. CDR3 sequence reads: CASSGGGGPTDTQYF. The CDR3 DNA sequence: TGTGCCAGTAGTGGTGGGGGAGGGCCCACAGATACGCAGTATTTT.